Listed below are T cell receptor beta chains from one sample, sequenced in a study of shared clonotypes between healthy human individuals. Sequencing was performed with immunoSEQ multiplex PCR; in TCRdb, only in-frame clones are kept and a portion is missing. Of over 2 million clones listed, around 95% are singletons. The sample was naive CD4+ T cells sorted from blood. All receptors derive from a man aged 18 to 29 in good health. CDR3s include the opening cysteine and the closing phenylalanine or tryptophan. A D gene is named only where the DNA matches it firmly.

CDR3	V	length	J	D
CASGGDSYEQYF	TRBV2	12	TRBJ2-7	NA
CASSPEQGNQPQHF	TRBV18	14	TRBJ1-5	NA
CAISAQGNTEAFF	TRBV10-3	13	TRBJ1-1	NA
CASRSGGLFYGYTF	TRBV28	14	TRBJ1-2	TRBD1
CAWSGVANTGELFF	TRBV30	14	TRBJ2-2	NA
CASSLVWQGGYGYTF	TRBV5-1	15	TRBJ1-2	TRBD1
CASSAYRENIQYF	TRBV9	13	TRBJ2-4	NA
CASSFSGQGETQYF	TRBV18	14	TRBJ2-5	TRBD1
CASSRRRGQGNTQYF	TRBV5-1	15	TRBJ2-3	TRBD1
CASSTRDGNTEAFF	TRBV19	14	TRBJ1-1	NA
CASSAGQGIVNEQFF	TRBV19	15	TRBJ2-1	TRBD1
CASSYSGGAFF	TRBV6-5	11	TRBJ1-1	NA
CASSFTGRQETQYF	TRBV5-1	14	TRBJ2-5	NA
CASSFISGTGNEQFF	TRBV27	15	TRBJ2-1	TRBD2
CATSNEISGPNNSPLHF	TRBV15	17	TRBJ1-6	NA
CASRPTGQGAVVAF	TRBV7-9	14	TRBJ1-2	TRBD1
CASSLSGGGEKLFF	TRBV5-6	14	TRBJ1-4	TRBD1
CASSFYRVVQEETQYF	TRBV5-6	16	TRBJ2-5	NA
CASSTRQGLGEKLFF	TRBV5-6	15	TRBJ1-4	TRBD1
CASSHPVGPDTRPQGQFF	TRBV4-1	18	TRBJ2-1	NA
CASSRTGVSTGELFF	TRBV5-1	15	TRBJ2-2	TRBD1
CASSPGTGAEAFF	TRBV18	13	TRBJ1-1	NA
CASGQGGLGFTGTYNEQFF	TRBV27	19	TRBJ2-1	TRBD1
CASVVQPNTGELFF	TRBV9	14	TRBJ2-2	NA
CASWTLHTQYF	TRBV27	11	TRBJ2-3	NA
CASSLEGISYEQYF	TRBV5-1	14	TRBJ2-7	NA
CASSGGTPTVDTQYF	TRBV5-1	15	TRBJ2-3	NA
CASSFGQSYNEQFF	TRBV28	14	TRBJ2-1	NA
CAISEQINTEAFF	TRBV10-3	13	TRBJ1-1	NA
CASSGRDNYGYTF	TRBV2	13	TRBJ1-2	NA
CASSGDPRQETQYF	TRBV5-4	14	TRBJ2-5	NA
CATSRGGGPGRPLNTEAFF	TRBV15	19	TRBJ1-1	NA
CASSFRETGRKTVF	TRBV6-5	14	TRBJ1-4	NA
CASSWTSGGSETQYF	TRBV9	15	TRBJ2-5	TRBD2
CAWSVGPNDDEQFF	TRBV30	14	TRBJ2-1	NA
CSVRGTARNEQFF	TRBV29-1	13	TRBJ2-1	TRBD1
CASSRSQGSVTGELFF	TRBV7-8	16	TRBJ2-2	TRBD1
CAWTSSGLGSPLHF	TRBV30	14	TRBJ1-6	NA
CASSQVPLAALYTGELFF	TRBV4-1	18	TRBJ2-2	TRBD2
CASSEEDRVITEAFF	TRBV6-1	15	TRBJ1-1	TRBD1
CASSEDAATRETQYF	TRBV2	15	TRBJ2-5	NA
CASSLSGPNSGANVLTF	TRBV5-8	17	TRBJ2-6	NA
CASSSQGTRNTIYF	TRBV18	14	TRBJ1-3	NA
CASSSWTGGNEQFF	TRBV7-8	14	TRBJ2-1	TRBD1
CASSLGLAGDEQYF	TRBV11-2	14	TRBJ2-7	TRBD2
CASSQVFRGNTDTQYF	TRBV4-1	16	TRBJ2-3	NA
CASILRGWGLNYGYTF	TRBV13	16	TRBJ1-2	NA
CASSEGGKGGNTIYF	TRBV9	15	TRBJ1-3	NA
CASSLSSYEQYF	TRBV2	12	TRBJ2-7	NA
CASPFPGTRELFF	TRBV27	13	TRBJ1-4	NA
CASSFDRVVSNSPLHF	TRBV7-8	16	TRBJ1-6	TRBD1
CASSLAGSSTDTQYF	TRBV5-1	15	TRBJ2-3	NA
CASSLGRPTLGYEQYF	TRBV7-2	16	TRBJ2-7	NA
CAWSSRRQGRGANVLTF	TRBV30	17	TRBJ2-6	TRBD1
CASGGRETQYF	TRBV7-2	11	TRBJ2-5	NA
CASSESGLTNTEAFF	TRBV10-1	15	TRBJ1-1	NA
CASSLGTGSNQPQHF	TRBV11-2	15	TRBJ1-5	TRBD1